A selection of T cell receptor beta chains follows, all from one sample in a study of T cell responses to AZD1222 COVID-19 vaccine. The method was immunoSEQ multiplex PCR; TCRdb's version includes in-frame clones alone and lacks a portion of them. Seen here are 130,000 or so clones, about 86% observed once, and the top ten hold around 12%. The input for sequencing was peripheral blood, taken on day 0 of AZD1222 vaccination. These receptors were collected from an adult in good health. Each CDR3 is given with its conserved first and last residue. A D gene is named only where the DNA matches it firmly. Size is stated for part of the rows, as once, few or many counts, or as a class when the clone is expanded.

v_call	clone_size	d_call	j_call	cdr3_aa	cdr3_nt
TRBV5-4	once	.	TRBJ1-1	CASSLPNAEAFF	TGTGCCAGCAGCCTCCCAAACGCTGAAGCTTTCTTT
TRBV7-3	.	.	TRBJ1-6	CASSHPAFWVQNSPLHF	TGTGCCAGCAGTCATCCGGCGTTTTGGGTGCAGAATTCACCCCTCCACTTT
TRBV29-1	.	TRBD1	TRBJ2-1	CSVEDRTGGRNEQFF	TGCAGCGTTGAAGACCGAACAGGGGGCAGGAATGAGCAGTTCTTC
TRBV28	.	.	TRBJ1-1	CASRPRGRVANTEAFF	TGTGCCAGCAGACCTAGGGGCAGGGTAGCGAACACTGAAGCTTTCTTT
TRBV7-3	few	.	TRBJ2-7	CASSLWIVGGSSYEQYF	TGTGCCAGCAGCTTATGGATTGTTGGGGGTAGCTCCTACGAGCAGTACTTC
TRBV7-9	.	.	TRBJ1-2	CASSLAAPNYGYTF	TGTGCCAGCAGCTTAGCGGCTCCTAACTATGGCTACACCTTC
TRBV19	.	TRBD1	TRBJ1-5	CASSRQGQGAYSNQPQHF	TGTGCCAGTAGTCGGCAAGGCCAGGGGGCTTATAGCAATCAGCCCCAGCATTTT
TRBV9	few	.	TRBJ2-5	CASSVGTGLYQETQYF	TGTGCCAGCAGCGTCGGTACAGGCTTGTACCAAGAGACCCAGTACTTC
TRBV11-3	.	.	TRBJ2-5	CASSLSGETQYF	TGTGCCAGCAGCTTATCTGGAGAGACCCAGTACTTC
TRBV19	.	.	TRBJ2-2	CASQNSGNTGELFF	TGTGCCAGTCAAAACAGCGGGAACACCGGGGAGCTGTTTTTT
TRBV5-8	.	.	TRBJ2-7	CASSLAPRVSRSYEQYF	TGTGCCAGCAGCTTGGCCCCCAGGGTTTCGCGTTCCTACGAGCAGTACTTC
TRBV7-9	once	.	TRBJ2-5	CASSSPGKGETQYF	TGTGCCAGCAGCTCCCCGGGAAAAGGAGAGACCCAGTACTTC
TRBV3-1/TRBV3-2	.	.	TRBJ1-6	CASSHRQEVIPLHF	TGTGCCAGCAGCCATCGACAGGAGGTAATACCCCTCCACTTT
TRBV29-1	.	TRBD1	TRBJ1-1	CSGTGGRTEAFF	TGCAGCGGGACAGGGGGCAGGACTGAAGCTTTCTTT
TRBV5-1	once	.	TRBJ2-3	CASSPLAPGRDTQYF	TGCGCCAGCAGCCCCCTCGCCCCTGGGAGAGATACGCAGTATTTT
TRBV4-1	many	.	TRBJ2-1	CASSQEEGSYNEQFF	TGCGCCAGCAGCCAAGAGGAGGGCTCCTACAATGAGCAGTTCTTC
TRBV11-3	.	.	TRBJ2-3	CASSLSWDHNTQYF	TGTGCCAGCAGCTTATCCTGGGACCACAATACGCAGTATTTT
TRBV29-1	.	.	TRBJ2-5	CSVGKGQETQYF	TGCAGCGTTGGTAAGGGGCAAGAGACCCAGTACTTC
TRBV28	.	TRBD2	TRBJ2-2	CASSHGGGTGELFF	TGTGCCAGCAGTCATGGGGGAGGGACCGGGGAGCTGTTTTTT
TRBV24-1	.	TRBD1	TRBJ2-7	CATSDAGQGAYEQYF	TGTGCCACCAGTGATGCCGGACAGGGGGCCTACGAGCAGTACTTC
TRBV21-1	.	.	TRBJ1-2	CASSKEGQGVGYGYTF	TGTGCCAGCAGCAAAGAGGGACAGGGCGTTGGGTATGGCTACACCTTC
TRBV9	.	.	TRBJ2-3	CASSVALRRTDTQYF	TGTGCCAGCAGCGTAGCGCTGCGGCGGACAGATACGCAGTATTTT
TRBV28	.	.	TRBJ2-7	CATIDRGAYEQYF	TGTGCCACTATAGATCGAGGGGCCTACGAGCAGTACTTC
TRBV6-5	.	.	TRBJ2-7	CASSYETTGYEQYF	TGTGCCAGCAGTTACGAGACTACTGGATACGAGCAGTACTTC
TRBV5-1	.	TRBD2	TRBJ2-2	CASSSAGTSDPFTGELFF	TGCGCCAGCAGCTCCGCCGGGACTAGCGACCCGTTTACCGGGGAGCTGTTTTTT
TRBV27	.	TRBD1	TRBJ2-5	CASSLYRGGFETQYF	TGTGCCAGCAGTTTATACAGGGGTGGTTTTGAGACCCAGTACTTC
TRBV7-2	.	TRBD1	TRBJ2-5	CASSWDRGRSETQYF	TGTGCCAGCAGCTGGGACAGGGGGCGTTCAGAGACCCAGTACTTC
TRBV19	few	.	TRBJ1-5	CASSFMTLGNQPQHF	TGTGCCAGTAGTTTTATGACCCTTGGCAATCAGCCCCAGCATTTT
TRBV9	.	.	TRBJ1-3	CASSLSGSGNTIYF	TGTGCCAGCAGCCTAAGTGGCTCTGGAAACACCATATATTTT
TRBV4-1	.	.	TRBJ1-2	CASSQVFRVNYGYTF	TGCGCCAGCAGCCAAGTTTTCAGAGTCAACTATGGCTACACCTTC
TRBV5-1	.	TRBD2	TRBJ2-7	CASGSASGYEQYF	TGCGCCAGCGGTTCGGCTAGCGGGTACGAGCAGTACTTC
TRBV6-5	.	TRBD2	TRBJ2-1	CASISGRPYNEQFF	TGTGCCAGCATTAGCGGGAGGCCCTACAATGAGCAGTTCTTC